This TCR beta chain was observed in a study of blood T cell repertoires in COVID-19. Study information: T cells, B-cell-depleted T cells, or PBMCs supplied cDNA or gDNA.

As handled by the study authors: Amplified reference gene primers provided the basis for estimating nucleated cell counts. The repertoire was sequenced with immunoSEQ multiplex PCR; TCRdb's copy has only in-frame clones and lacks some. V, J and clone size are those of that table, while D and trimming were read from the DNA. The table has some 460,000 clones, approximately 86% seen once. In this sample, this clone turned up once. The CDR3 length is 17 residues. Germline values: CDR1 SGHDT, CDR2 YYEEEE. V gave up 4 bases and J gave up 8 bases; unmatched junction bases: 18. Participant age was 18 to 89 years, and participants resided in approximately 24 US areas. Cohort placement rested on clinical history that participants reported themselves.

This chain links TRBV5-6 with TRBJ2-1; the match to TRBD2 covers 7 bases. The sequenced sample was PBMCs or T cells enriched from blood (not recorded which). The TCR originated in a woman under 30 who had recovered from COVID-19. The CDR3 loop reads CASSPFLADPREYEQFF. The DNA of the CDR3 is TGTGCCAGCAGCCCCTTCCTTGCGGACCCGCGGGAGTATGAGCAGTTCTTC.